The 28 T cell receptor beta chains listed next were all sequenced from one sample in a study of blood T cell repertoires in COVID-19. Profiling relied on immunoSEQ multiplex PCR, and the TCRdb table lists in-frame clones only, not all of them. The repertoire consists of roughly 410,000 clones, with approximately 89% occurring once and the leading ten covering 2.3%. The sequencing sample was made of peripheral blood. Every receptor here comes from a woman aged 55-70 years with COVID-19, enrolled during active disease.

The V call is TRBV28, the J call TRBJ1-1; possible D gene TRBD1, 6 bases. The germline gives CDR1 MDHEN, CDR2 SYDVKM. The CDR3 is 17 residues long. The V end lost 3 bases, the J end lost 4 bases, and 21 bases lay between the germline ends. CDR3 sequence: CASSFLGPRGGGTEAFF. CDR3 bases: TGTGCCAGCAGTTTCTTGGGCCCACGGGGGGGCGGCACTGAAGCTTTCTTT.

The chain combines TRBV27 with TRBJ1-2, with TRBD1 matching over 7 bases. Germline values: CDR1 MNHEY, CDR2 SMNVEV (reference sequence). J gave up 6 bases and V 4 bases, and 11 bases lay outside the gene matches. This CDR3 has 15 residues. The CDR3: CASSSSGTDFDGYTF. DNA for the CDR3: TGTGCCAGCAGTTCATCCGGGACAGACTTTGATGGCTACACCTTC.

This sequence joins TRBV4-2 and TRBJ2-2, with 7 bases matching TRBD2. This CDR3 spans 19 amino acids. V lost 0 bases, J lost 4 bases, and 14 bases stayed unmatched. Germline CDR1 and CDR2: LGHNA and YNFKEQ. In nucleotides, the CDR3 is TGTGCCAGCAGCCAAGAAAGTCCCGGGACTACCCGTATCACCGGGGAGCTGTTTTTT. Its translation: CASSQESPGTTRITGELFF.

The rearrangement links TRBV5-1 to TRBJ2-1, with 9 positions matching TRBD2. CDR1 is SGHRS and CDR2 is YFSETQ in the germline V gene. The junction had 14 bases not matched to a gene; V was cut back by 6 bases and J by 7 bases. The CDR3 contains 16 residues. The CDR3 is CASTRGGEGDKNEQFF. The CDR3 DNA reads as TGCGCCAGCACCCGCGGGGGGGAGGGAGATAAAAATGAGCAGTTCTTC.

This chain connects TRBV2 to TRBJ1-3; TRBD1 aligns across 7 bases. The CDR3 runs 14 residues. The germline CDR1 and CDR2 sequences are SNHLY and FYNNEI. Germline trimming cut 6 bases from V and 4 bases from J; bases unmatched to any gene: 6. The CDR3 bases are TGTGCCAGCAGGGAGGGGGCAACGGGAAACACCATATATTTT. This sequence encodes CASREGATGNTIYF. The full variable domain, with the rest looked up from reference TRBV2 and TRBJ1-3, is EPEVTQTPSHQVTQMGQEVILRCVPISNHLYFYWYRQILGQKVEFLVSFYNNEISEKSEIFDDQFSVERPDGSNFTLKIRSTKLEDSAMYFCASREGATGNTIYFGEGSWLTVV.

This chain links TRBV10-3 with TRBJ2-5; D unresolved. The germline CDR1 and CDR2 sequences are ENHRY and SYGVKD. This CDR3 has 16 amino acids. V lost 3 bases, J lost 1 base, and 15 bases lay in between. DNA of the CDR3: TGTGCCATCAGTGATGGGTTCACCGGGTCCCAAGAGACCCAGTACTTC. Translating gives CAISDGFTGSQETQYF.

The genes are TRBV24-1 and TRBJ2-3, with 7 bases aligning to TRBD2. The germline CDR1 and CDR2 sequences are KGHDR and SFDVKD. Unmatched junction bases numbered 1, after V lost 5 bases and J lost 3 bases. This CDR3 is built from 13 residues. The CDR3 protein is CATSVGGTDTQYF. The DNA of the CDR3 is TGTGCCACCAGTGTCGGGGGGACAGATACGCAGTATTTT.

The genes are TRBV27 and TRBJ2-5; the D gene is possibly TRBD2 (5 bases). Germline lookup yields CDR1 MNHEY and CDR2 SMNVEV (reference sequence). V gave up 6 bases and J gave up 1 base, with 18 bases separating them. This CDR3 contains 16 residues. The chain's CDR3 is CASRHGDRHSQETQYF. As DNA, the CDR3 is TGTGCCAGCAGGCACGGGGATCGACACAGCCAAGAGACCCAGTACTTC.

V usage is TRBV2 and J usage is TRBJ2-1, with 8 bases identical to TRBD1. There are 11 residues in the CDR3. The junction had 8 bases not matched to a gene; V was cut back by 8 bases and J by 14 bases. Germline V gene lookup returns CDR1 SNHLY and CDR2 FYNNEI. The CDR3 loop is CASLLSGGKFF. The CDR3 coding sequence is TGTGCCAGCTTGTTGTCAGGGGGCAAGTTCTTC.

The V gene is TRBV5-1, the J gene TRBJ1-2; tentative D call: TRBD1 (6 bases). The V end lost 5 bases, the J end lost 1 base, and 15 bases lay between the germline ends. The CDR3 length is 15 residues. Germline-derived CDR1 and CDR2 are SGHRS and YFSETQ. CDR3 DNA sequence: TGCGCCAGCAGGGGTGGGACAAATTTTAACTATGGCTACACCTTC. Its protein product is CASRGGTNFNYGYTF.

With respect to this clone: One end of the junction varies from germline; a read error may be responsible. The chain employs TRBV29-1 and TRBJ2-3, with 9 bases aligning to TRBD1. This CDR3 is built from 15 residues. In germline, CDR1 is SQVTM, CDR2 ANQGSEA. DNA of the CDR3: TGCAGCGTCGAAGGGGACAGGGAAAGCACAGATACGCAGTATTTT. Protein product: CSVEGDRESTDTQYF.

The chain uses TRBV5-1 and TRBJ1-2; the D is unclear. Looked up from germline, CDR1 is SGHRS and CDR2 is YFSETQ. Deletions cut 0 bases from V and 5 bases from J, with 5 bases between. The CDR3 length is 12 residues. The CDR3 DNA sequence: TGCGCCAGCAGCTTGGACAAGTATGGCTACACCTTC. Amino acid sequence: CASSLDKYGYTF.

The chain carries TRBV6-1 and TRBJ2-1, with 10 bases aligning to TRBD2. V was clipped by 9 bases and J by 5 bases; unmatched bases: 10. The CDR3 is made up of 15 amino acids. Germline CDR1 and CDR2: MNHNS and SASEGT. The CDR3 reads CASRAGGPTNNEQFF. In DNA form, the CDR3 reads TGTGCCAGTCGAGCGGGGGGGCCAACTAACAATGAGCAGTTCTTC.

This chain links TRBV9 with TRBJ2-2, with D maybe TRBD2 (6 bases). V lost 3 bases to trimming and J lost 0 bases, with 15 bases between them. This CDR3 has 17 residues. Germline values: CDR1 SGDLS, CDR2 YYNGEE. DNA for the CDR3: TGTGCCAGCAGCGGGGGCTTGGGACTTACGAACACCGGGGAGCTGTTTTTT. Residues: CASSGGLGLTNTGELFF.

There are a few counts of this clone. The chain links TRBV7-9 to TRBJ1-2; the D is unclear. The CDR3 spans 15 residues. Germline V gene sequence: CDR1 SEHNR, CDR2 FQNEAQ (reference sequence). Trimming cost V 2 bases and J 0 bases, with 10 bases left between them. CDR3 DNA sequence: TGTGCCAGCAGCTTACTCGAGTCGACTAACTATGGCTACACCTTC. Translated: CASSLLESTNYGYTF.

The rearrangement joins TRBV11-2 to TRBJ1-3, with TRBD1 as a possible D gene (5 bases). The CDR3 spans 12 residues. Germline V gives CDR1 SGHAT, CDR2 FQNNGV. Trimming took 5 bases from V and 8 from J, leaving 10 bases between them. The CDR3 loop reads CASSGQGDTIYF. The CDR3 nucleotides read TGTGCCAGCAGCGGCCAGGGTGACACCATATATTTT.

The chain uses TRBV11-2 and TRBJ1-1; D is perhaps TRBD1 (5 bases). With 1 base removed from V and 6 bases from J, the gap between germline ends came to 12 bases. The V gene's germline CDR1 is SGHAT and CDR2 FQNNGV. CDR3 length: 14 residues. Written as DNA, the CDR3 is TGTGCCAGCAGCTTAGTCAGGGAATCATCTGAAGCTTTCTTT. The encoded protein is CASSLVRESSEAFF.

The chain recombines TRBV5-1 with TRBJ1-3; 7 nucleotides align to TRBD1. CDR1 and CDR2 from the germline V gene are SGHRS and YFSETQ. Trimming took 3 bases from V and 4 from J; bases not matched to a gene: 7. This CDR3 is built from 15 residues. The CDR3 loop is CASSSRTGDGNTIYF. CDR3 in DNA: TGCGCCAGCAGCTCCAGGACAGGAGACGGAAACACCATATATTTT.

The genes are TRBV24-1 and TRBJ1-5; unclear D gene. The germline V and J ends were trimmed by 5 bases and 3 bases, with 10 bases remaining between them. The CDR3 extends over 14 amino acids. The germline gives CDR1 KGHDR, CDR2 SFDVKD. For the CDR3, the DNA is TGTGCCACCAGTGCGGGGAGCTCCAATCAGCCCCAGCATTTT. Translating gives CATSAGSSNQPQHF.

The chain employs TRBV11-2 and TRBJ2-5; the D gene is possibly TRBD1 (6 bases). Germline CDR1 reads SGHAT; CDR2 reads FQNNGV. The V gene lost 5 bases and the J gene lost 5 bases, with 12 bases spanning the gap. The CDR3 length is 13 residues. The CDR3 nucleotides are TGTGCCAGCAGCCTAACAGGGTGGGAGACCCAGTACTTC. Translated, it gives CASSLTGWETQYF.

The V call is TRBV5-4, the J call TRBJ2-3, with D tentatively TRBD2 (5 bases). V shed 4 bases and J shed 0 bases, with 15 bases lying between them. The CDR3 has 16 amino acids. The V gene's germline CDR1 is SGHNT and CDR2 YYREEE (reference sequence). The CDR3 nucleotides read TGTGCCAGCAGCATACCAGGACTTACTAGCACAGATACGCAGTATTTT. This translates into CASSIPGLTSTDTQYF.

The chain combines TRBV3-1 (or the pseudogene TRBV3-2) with TRBJ2-5, with 8 positions matching TRBD2. The V gene end was trimmed by 5 bases and the J gene end by 9 bases; junction bases not matched to a gene: 11. The germline gives CDR1 LGHDT, CDR2 YNNKEL (reference sequence). The CDR3 loop spans 14 amino acids. CDR3 DNA: TGTGCCAGCAGCGTGAGCGGGGGCTCGGAGGCCCAGTACTTC. Protein: CASSVSGGSEAQYF.

This rearrangement joins TRBV7-6 to TRBJ2-1, with 11 bases identical to TRBD2. With 8 bases clipped from V and 4 bases from J, the junction kept 7 bases outside the gene matches. The germline gives CDR1 SGHVS, CDR2 FNYEAQ. The CDR3 extends over 15 amino acids. In nucleotides, the CDR3 is TGTGCCAGCGAAAGTCTAGCGGGGGGTTACAATGAGCAGTTCTTC. Amino acids: CASESLAGGYNEQFF.

The chain employs TRBV3-1 (or the pseudogene TRBV3-2) and TRBJ1-2; D possibly corresponds to TRBD1 (6 bases). Germline V CDR1 and CDR2: LGHDT, YNNKEL (reference sequence). V lost 1 base to trimming and J lost 8 bases, with 17 bases between them. The length of the CDR3 is 15 residues. CDR3 sequence: CASSQVNRGAPGYTF. CDR3 bases: TGTGCCAGCAGCCAAGTGAATCGGGGGGCGCCCGGCTACACCTTC.

The genes are TRBV5-1 and TRBJ1-6; D is unresolved. Deletions cut 0 bases from V and 5 bases from J, with 9 bases between. The CDR3 totals 15 residues. Germline assignment: CDR1 SGHRS and CDR2 YFSETQ. The CDR3, as DNA: TGCGCCAGCAGCTTGGCCCCGGGAGATAATTCACCCCTCCACTTT. Protein: CASSLAPGDNSPLHF.

The J gene is TRBJ2-3, the V gene TRBV5-4; TRBD2 aligns across 13 bases. V lost 7 bases and J lost 2; bases outside the gene matches: 10. The CDR3 spans 17 residues. Per germline, CDR1 SGHNT and CDR2 YYREEE (reference sequence). In DNA form, the CDR3 reads TGTGCCAGCGTCGCCGGACTAGCGGGGGCCACCACAGATACGCAGTATTTT. It translates to CASVAGLAGATTDTQYF.

V and J are TRBV19 and TRBJ1-5; TRBD1 agrees at 10 bases. After removal of 5 bases from V and 5 bases from J, the junction contained 6 bases not matched to a gene. In germline, CDR1 is LNHDA, CDR2 SQIVND (reference sequence). The CDR3 has 15 amino acids. The CDR3 loop reads CASSFRTGGDQPQHF. The CDR3 region has the DNA TGTGCCAGTAGTTTTCGGACAGGGGGTGATCAGCCCCAGCATTTT. Drawing the rest from reference TRBV19 and TRBJ1-5, the complete variable domain is DGGITQSPKYLFRKEGQNVTLSCEQNLNHDAMYWYRQDPGQGLRLIYYSQIVNDFQKGDIAEGYSVSREKKESFPLTVTSAQKNPTAFYLCASSFRTGGDQPQHFGDGTRLSIL.

This chain joins TRBV11-3 and TRBJ2-1; a weak D match, TRBD1 (5 bases). The CDR3 loop spans 13 amino acids. Trimming cost V 3 bases and J 10 bases, with 13 bases left between them. From germline, CDR1 is SGHNT and CDR2 YENEEA. CDR3 loop: CASSFLTRGEQFF. The CDR3 nucleotides are TGTGCCAGCAGCTTCCTAACAAGGGGAGAGCAGTTCTTC. The full variable domain, with the rest looked up from reference TRBV11-3 and TRBJ2-1, is EAGVVQSPRYKIIEKKQPVAFWCNPISGHNTLYWYLQNLGQGPELLIRYENEEAVDDSQLPKDRFSAERLKGVDSTLKIQPAELGDSAVYLCASSFLTRGEQFFGPGTRLTVL.